In this sample, the clone carrying this T cell receptor beta chain turned up a few times. Germline CDR1 is MDHEN and CDR2 is SYDVKM. The CDR3 runs to 14 residues. Trimming pared 5 bases from V and 3 bases from J, leaving 14 bases between. The source of the sample is a study of human T cells and chemical hapten exposure. Whole-study context: The sensitizing agent was 2% DPC, placed on roughly 2 cm by roughly 2 cm of upper inner arm skin. Patch tests of 0.01% DPC on the upper back were read at 6 days.

The time point denotes: patch test 2, 6 weeks after DPC sensitization. Treatment here: therapeutic diphenylcyclopropenone sensitization with weekly scalp DPC. Library preparation tagged each individual cDNA molecule with a unique molecular identifier. In the original processing: A per-sample median of roughly 96,000 TCRs was observed, with a range of roughly 20,000 to 750,000. TCRdb reprocessed the RACE reads with MiXCR, giving one entry per CDR3 protein. Clone size and V and J calls follow TCRdb, not the original study. Seen here are over 35,000 distinct CDR3 sequences, around 9% observed once, and the top ten hold around 16%.

This sample comprised whole blood, obtained in connection with sensitization to the hapten diphenylcyclopropenone (DPC). This TCR was recovered from a middle-aged woman with alopecia areata. Some clones in this sample may be carry-over from other donors' samples. This chain links TRBV28 with TRBJ2-7, with D perhaps matching TRBD1 (5 bases). Here the CDR3 DNA reads TGTGCCAGCAGTCTTTACCAGGGTGTCTACGAGCAGTACTTC. Amino acids: CASSLYQGVYEQYF. Full variable domain (remainder filled in from reference TRBV28 and TRBJ2-7): DVKVTQSSRYLVKRTGEKVFLECVQDMDHENMFWYRQDPGLGLRLIYFSYDVKMKEKGDIPEGYSVSREKKERFSLILESASTNQTSMYLCASSLYQGVYEQYFGPGTRLTVT.